The sequence of this T cell receptor beta chain was determined in a study of breast tumors, draining lymph nodes, adjacent tissues (dated by TCRdb to the mid-2010s). Study-wide context: The study compared TCR beta repertoires across tumor, adjacent nontumor tissue and axillary lymph nodes from breast cancer patients. The study aimed to assess the relationships and possible T-cell exchange between tumor, surrounding tissue and draining lymph node repertoires in human breast cancer. What the study reported, not specific to this receptor: Tumor T-cell repertoires showed less diversity than lymph node repertoires and more diversity than nontumor tissue repertoires, and tumor T-cell repertoires showed preferential V and J gene usage. Rather than being directly demonstrated, the conclusion that tumor T cells originate in lymph nodes was presented as consistent with a hypothesis. A scenario in which most tumor T cells derive from the lymph node and then expand within tumor tissue was judged to be consistent with the data. Tumor and nontumor tissue repertoires were significantly more similar in luminal-like than in basal-like breast cancer.

This clonotype occurred many times. Its antigen remains unidentified. No much larger clonotype is one base removed from it; base qualities were not supplied. The axillary draining lymph nodes of breast cancer patients were the source of the lymph node samples. The listed sequencing device is Illumina HiSeq 2000. Multiplex PCR amplification was used to generate the TCR beta chain libraries. The amplified TCR beta chain products were analyzed by high-throughput sequencing. TCRdb passed the public sequencing reads through fastp at Q25 and MiXCR, retaining productive beta sequences. Merged by CDR3 protein, the rows form single entries marked with the most common genes and DNA. This sample comprises around 230,000 distinct CDR3 sequences, less than 45% of them detected only once. Approximately 3.3% of the sample rests with the top ten. Between the V and J ends, shortened by 3 bases and 6 bases respectively, the junction contains 8 bases. CDR1 and CDR2 were assigned from the germline V gene as ENHRY and SYGVKD. The CDR3 covers 13 residues, taking in both the cysteine and the phenylalanine. The entry retains the CDR3 DNA only, 39 bases that are in frame from base 1.

Sequencing was performed on axillary lymph node tissue. The receptor chain draws on TRBV10-3 and TRBJ1-4; the D gene is unclear. This receptor was obtained from a female donor with breast cancer. Some clones in this sample may be carry-over from other donors' samples. The CDR3 region reads CAISDGRDEKLFF. The DNA sequence is given as TGTGCCATCAGTGACGGTCGGGATGAAAAACTGTTTTTT.